The 32 T cell receptor beta chains presented below share a single source sample, sequenced in a study of regulatory T cells in long-lasting Graves disease (dated by TCRdb to about 2021). The sample's time point label is to be understood as: newly diagnosed GD, antithyroid drugs for less than 3 months. For both TCR sequencing and RNA sequencing, RNA was extracted from PBMCs using TRIzol. The receptor library was made with multiplex PCR. This sample was sequenced with an Illumina HiSeq 4000. CDR3 regions were amplified by Arm-PCR with iRepertoire HTBI primers to construct TCR beta libraries. TCRdb's own reprocessing of the public reads used fastp at Q25 and MiXCR and kept productive beta chains. Every CDR3 protein is listed once, alongside the most common genes and DNA of its rows. The sample contains 500,000 to 700,000 distinct CDR3 sequences, approximately 15% of them found a single time. The leading ten clones occupy around 19% of the sample.

The same sample was also used in a study of T cells in Graves' hyperthyroidism and ophthalmopathy.

The sequencing used peripheral blood mononuclear cells (PBMCs), collected at new diagnosis, from a patient treated with antithyroid drugs. Receptors originate from a woman aged 30 to 39 with Graves disease. Donor details come from another sample of the same person, matched by shared clones.

The sample holds many counts of this clonotype. V is TRBV10-3 and J is TRBJ2-7; TRBD1 matches at 7 bases. Trimming removed 4 bases from V and 4 bases from J; junction bases left unmatched: 7. The CDR3 is 14 residues long. Germline lookup yields CDR1 ENHRY and CDR2 SYGVKD. The CDR3 reads CAISGVGGSYEQYF. CDR3 in DNA: TGTGCCATCAGTGGGGTAGGGGGCTCGTACGAGCAGTACTTC.

This clonotype was detected a few times. The chain has TRBV20-1 and TRBJ1-1; D is possibly TRBD1 (6 bases). Looked up from germline, CDR1 is DFQATT and CDR2 is SNEGSKA (reference sequence). The germline V and J ends were trimmed by 1 base and 2 bases, with 14 bases remaining between them. This CDR3 has 15 amino acids. CDR3: CSARVAGHRNTEAFF. The CDR3 bases are TGCAGTGCTAGAGTGGCGGGACACCGAAACACTGAAGCTTTCTTT.

This clonotype came up many times. The rearrangement links TRBV27 to TRBJ2-1, with TRBD2 matching 16 bases. CDR3 size: 18 residues. The V gene end was trimmed by 6 bases and the J gene end by 2 bases; junction bases not matched to a gene: 7. CDR1 and CDR2 (germline): MNHEY, SMNVEV (reference sequence). CDR3 nucleotide sequence: TGTGCCAGCAGGCTAGCCGGGACTAGCGGGAGGGCCTACAATGAGCAGTTCTTC. Translating gives CASRLAGTSGRAYNEQFF.

This clonotype has a count of ten or more. J is TRBJ1-1 and V is TRBV10-3; no reliable D call. This CDR3 region has 14 residues. CDR1 and CDR2 from the germline V gene are ENHRY and SYGVKD. Trimming shortened V by 4 bases and J by 1 base, and 10 bases separated the two germline ends. DNA for the CDR3: TGTGCCATCAGTGGGACCTCGGGGAACACTGAAGCTTTCTTT. Protein: CAISGTSGNTEAFF.

The sample holds a few counts of this clonotype. The V and J genes are TRBV4-2 and TRBJ2-5; no clear D. Germline loops: CDR1 LGHNA, CDR2 YNFKEQ. The germline V and J ends were trimmed by 0 bases and 0 bases, with 5 bases remaining between them. This CDR3 spans 14 amino acids. The DNA for the CDR3 is TGTGCCAGCAGCCAAGATTACCACCAAGAGACCCAGTACTTC. The encoded protein is CASSQDYHQETQYF.

The chain recombines TRBV19 with TRBJ2-5, with TRBD2 identical over 15 bases. Per germline, CDR1 LNHDA and CDR2 SQIVND (reference sequence). The CDR3 contains 18 residues. The V gene end was trimmed by 3 bases and the J gene end by 1 base; junction bases not matched to a gene: 6. The CDR3 DNA follows: TGTGCCAGTAGTATTGTGGGACTAGCGGGAGGAGGCCAAGAGACCCAGTACTTC. This translates into CASSIVGLAGGGQETQYF.

This chain uses TRBV9 with TRBJ2-1; D remains unclear. Trimming took 0 bases from V and 0 from J, leaving 10 bases between them. This CDR3 is 16 amino acids long. CDR1 is SGDLS, CDR2 YYNGEE, per germline. CDR3 residues: CASSVEGGSSYNEQFF. The CDR3 DNA reads TGTGCCAGCAGCGTAGAAGGCGGTAGCTCCTACAATGAGCAGTTCTTC. Full variable domain (missing parts from reference TRBV9 and TRBJ2-1): DSGVTQTPKHLITATGQRVTLRCSPRSGDLSVYWYQQSLDQGLQFLIQYYNGEERAKGNILERFSAQQFPDLHSELNLSSLELGDSALYFCASSVEGGSSYNEQFFGPGTRLTVL.

V and J are TRBV20-1 and TRBJ2-1; TRBD2 agrees at 9 bases. This CDR3 contains 16 residues. The junction had 13 bases not matched to a gene; V was cut back by 6 bases and J by 4 bases. From germline, CDR1 is DFQATT and CDR2 SNEGSKA (reference sequence). Here the CDR3 reads CSAEQALAGIYNEQFF. CDR3 in DNA: TGCAGTGCGGAACAGGCTCTAGCGGGAATTTACAATGAGCAGTTCTTC.

This clonotype was seen at least ten times. This sequence joins TRBV6-1 and TRBJ1-5; perhaps TRBD1 as D (6 bases). Germline V CDR1 and CDR2: MNHNS, SASEGT. This CDR3 is built from 15 residues. V gave up 8 bases and J gave up 7 bases, with 21 bases separating them. CDR3 bases: TGTGCCAGCTCCTTCCGGGGGGGGGCCAGGCAGCCCCAGCATTTT. Translation gives CASSFRGGARQPQHF.

This clonotype was recorded at least ten times. This chain links TRBV12-3 or TRBV12-4 with TRBJ1-2, with a possible D match to TRBD1 (6 bases). This CDR3 region has 13 residues. The germline V and J ends were trimmed by 3 bases and 5 bases, with 10 bases remaining between them. The CDR3 loop is CASSLGHIYGYTF. In DNA, the CDR3 is TGTGCCAGCAGTTTGGGACATATTTATGGCTACACCTTC.

The J gene is TRBJ2-2, the V gene TRBV5-5; a possible D gene is TRBD1 (6 bases). There are 16 residues in the CDR3. CDR1 and CDR2 from the germline V gene are SGHKS and YYEKEE (reference sequence). The V end was cut by 4 bases, the J end by 1 base, with 14 bases between. The CDR3 is CASSLGQRQNTGELFF. The DNA of the CDR3 is TGTGCCAGCAGCCTAGGACAGCGTCAGAACACCGGGGAGCTGTTTTTT.

Concerning this clonotype itself: This may stem from a read error, because a much larger clone lies one nucleotide away. The chain recombines TRBV20-1 with TRBJ1-1, with D possibly being TRBD1 (6 bases). Per germline, CDR1 DFQATT and CDR2 SNEGSKA (reference sequence). This CDR3 has 16 amino acids. This CDR3 is CSVRHSGQSMNTEAFF. The CDR3 DNA reads as TGCAGTGTTAGACACTCAGGACAGTCCATGAACACTGAAGCTTTCTTT.

Only a few counts were recorded for this clonotype. The chain couples TRBV19 to TRBJ1-2, with TRBD1 as a possible D gene (5 bases). Germline V lookup: CDR1 LNHDA, CDR2 SQIVND (reference sequence). The CDR3 covers 13 residues. Trimming removed 4 bases at V and 4 bases at J, with 10 bases between. This chain's CDR3 is CASSTRDRYGYTF. The CDR3 DNA reads as TGTGCCAGTAGTACCAGGGACCGCTATGGCTACACCTTC. Supplemented by reference TRBV19 and TRBJ1-2, the full variable domain reads DGGITQSPKYLFRKEGQNVTLSCEQNLNHDAMYWYRQDPGQGLRLIYYSQIVNDFQKGDIAEGYSVSREKKESFPLTVTSAQKNPTAFYLCASSTRDRYGYTFGSGTRLTVV.

This clonotype has at least ten counts. The rearrangement uses TRBV12-3 or TRBV12-4 and TRBJ1-6; D is ambiguous. This CDR3 comprises 15 residues. Trimming took off 6 bases at V and 0 bases at J, with 9 bases between the two ends. The CDR3 is CASRTHSSYNSPLHF. The CDR3 bases are TGTGCCAGCAGAACCCACAGCTCCTATAATTCACCCCTCCACTTT.

This clonotype was detected a few times. The V and J genes are TRBV20-1 and TRBJ2-6, with TRBD1 as a possible D gene (5 bases). The CDR3 spans 15 residues. The germline CDR1 and CDR2 sequences are DFQATT and SNEGSKA (reference sequence). V was pared by 7 bases and J by 1 base, with 14 bases between. The CDR3 loop reads CSGYAQGSGANVLTF. The CDR3 DNA is TGCAGTGGATACGCCCAGGGTTCTGGGGCCAACGTCCTGACTTTC.

The CDR3 nucleotides are TGCGCCAGCAGTGTCGTGCCTAGCGGGAAAGGCGAGCAGTACTTC. Translation gives CASSVVPSGKGEQYF. The chain employs TRBV10-1 and TRBJ2-7; TRBD2 agrees at 9 bases. The CDR3 is made up of 15 amino acids. Looked up from germline, CDR1 is WNHNN and CDR2 is SYGVQD (reference sequence). Germline trimming cut 4 bases from V and 6 bases from J; bases unmatched to any gene: 10.

The V and J genes are TRBV6-1 and TRBJ2-7; 7 nucleotides align to TRBD2. The CDR3 runs 14 residues. V trimming: 7 bases; J trimming: 2 bases; junction bases outside the gene matches: 8. CDR1 MNHNS and CDR2 SASEGT come from the germline V gene. CDR3 DNA sequence: TGTGCCAGCATCGGAGCCAGCGGGGCCTACGAGCAGTACTTC. Its translation: CASIGASGAYEQYF.

This clonotype was detected once. The junction does not match germline at one end; this may be a read error. This sequence joins TRBV20-1 and TRBJ1-6; TRBD1 is a possible D gene (5 bases). Germline-derived CDR1 and CDR2 are DFQATT and SNEGSKA (reference sequence). The CDR3 totals 17 residues. DNA of the CDR3: TGCAGTGCTAGAGATTCCCAGGGTTGGCCCTATAATTCACCCCACCACTTT. This gives the protein CSARDSQGWPYNSPHHF.

This clonotype was recorded a few times. The chain is built from TRBV6-1 and TRBJ1-6; unclear D gene. V dropped 3 bases and J dropped 10 bases, with 10 bases sitting between them. Looked up from germline, CDR1 is MNHNS and CDR2 is SASEGT. CDR3 length: 13 amino acids. CDR3 bases: TGTGCCAGCAGTGACCGAGAAGGATCACCCCTCCACTTT. Translated, it gives CASSDREGSPLHF.

This clonotype was seen repeatedly, ten times or more. This chain joins TRBV12-3 or TRBV12-4 and TRBJ1-1; 9 bases match TRBD1. The CDR3 loop spans 14 amino acids. V lost 3 bases and J lost 3; bases outside the gene matches: 2. The chain's CDR3 is CASSFRDRDTEAFF. The CDR3, as DNA: TGTGCCAGCAGTTTCCGGGACAGGGACACTGAAGCTTTCTTT.

This clonotype has at least ten counts. The J gene is TRBJ2-3, the V gene TRBV7-2, with 10 bases lining up with TRBD2. In germline, CDR1 is SGHTA, CDR2 FQGNSA. The CDR3 is made up of 17 amino acids. V trimming: 0 bases; J trimming: 2 bases; junction bases outside the gene matches: 5. The CDR3 region has the DNA TGTGCCAGCAGCTTAGCCCCTCTAGCGGGAGTCACAGATACGCAGTATTTT. It encodes CASSLAPLAGVTDTQYF.

This clonotype was seen only a few times. This chain links TRBV12-3 or TRBV12-4 with TRBJ1-4, with 7 bases lining up with TRBD1. V dropped 7 bases and J dropped 5; count of bases not matched to a gene: 4. This CDR3 region has 13 residues. In DNA, the CDR3 is TGTGCCAGCATGGGACAGCTGAATGAAAAACTGTTTTTT. It translates to CASMGQLNEKLFF.

Many counts were recorded for this clonotype. V gene TRBV18 combines with J gene TRBJ2-5, with 8 bases lining up with TRBD1. Germline values: CDR1 KGHSH, CDR2 LQKENI. V shed 3 bases and J 3 bases; nucleotides not matched to a gene: 6. The CDR3 loop spans 15 amino acids. The CDR3 coding sequence is TGTGCCAGCTCACCTGGGACAGGACTAAAAGAGACCCAGTACTTC. As protein: CASSPGTGLKETQYF.

The chain combines TRBV20-1 with TRBJ1-6, with a weak D call TRBD1 (6 bases). The CDR3 loop spans 12 amino acids. Germline CDR1 is DFQATT and CDR2 is SNEGSKA (reference sequence). CDR3 in amino acids: CSDSGQVGPLHF. The CDR3 DNA reads TGCAGCGATTCGGGACAAGTGGGACCCCTCCACTTT.

As concerns this clonotype: One base away lies a much larger clone, so this may be a sequencing read error. The chain is built from TRBV27 and TRBJ1-4; maybe TRBD1 (5 bases). Germline CDR1 is MNHEY and CDR2 is SMNVEV (reference sequence). The CDR3 consists of 15 residues. The CDR3 loop reads CASRGGGRESERLFF. For the CDR3, the DNA is TGTGCCAGCAGGGGGGGGGGGAGAGAGAGTGAAAGACTGTTTTTT.

This clonotype was picked up a small number of times. The chain joins TRBV7-8 to TRBJ2-1; 12 bases line up with TRBD2. Trimming took 5 bases from V and 6 from J; bases not matched to a gene: 8. This CDR3 comprises 16 residues. Germline CDR1 reads SGHVS; CDR2 reads FQNEAQ. CDR3 bases: TGTGCCAGCAGCAAGACTAGCGGGAGTGGGGCCAATGAGCAGTTCTTC. It encodes CASSKTSGSGANEQFF.

This clonotype was seen a handful of times. This may come from a read error, since a much larger clone is one base off. The gene calls are TRBV3-1 and TRBJ1-5, with D perhaps TRBD1 (5 bases). The germline CDR1 and CDR2 sequences are LGHDT and YNNKEL (reference sequence). The CDR3 totals 14 residues. Written as DNA, the CDR3 is TGTGCCAGCAGCCAACAGGGCTACAATCAGCCCCGGCATTTT. As protein: CASSQQGYNQPRHF.

This chain uses TRBV3-1 with TRBJ2-5, with 7 positions matching TRBD2. This CDR3 contains 16 residues. V gave up 0 bases and J gave up 4 bases; unmatched junction bases: 8. Germline assignment: CDR1 LGHDT and CDR2 YNNKEL (reference sequence). CDR3: CASSQESAGVGETQYF. The CDR3 DNA reads as TGTGCCAGCAGCCAAGAGAGCGCGGGAGTGGGAGAGACCCAGTACTTC.

This clonotype was counted ten times or more. The V call is TRBV5-8, the J call TRBJ2-3; TRBD2 agrees at 9 bases. V trimming: 1 base; J trimming: 3 bases; junction bases outside the gene matches: 3. Germline V gene data show CDR1 as SGHTS and CDR2 as YDEGEE. The CDR3 has 15 amino acids. The CDR3 nucleotides read TGTGCCAGCAGCTTGAGCGGGAGGCAAACAGATACGCAGTATTTT. Translated, it gives CASSLSGRQTDTQYF.

This clonotype showed up many times. This rearrangement joins TRBV7-2 to TRBJ1-2, with TRBD1 matching over 7 bases. The CDR3 runs 15 residues. Trimming removed 4 bases from V and 4 bases from J; junction bases left unmatched: 9. CDR1 and CDR2 from the germline V gene are SGHTA and FQGNSA. The CDR3 DNA reads TGTGCCAGCAGCTCACCGGGACAGAAAGTCTATGGCTACACCTTC. It yields the protein CASSSPGQKVYGYTF.

This clonotype was observed many times. The chain combines TRBV7-9 with TRBJ1-5; D call uncertain. Trimming removed 4 bases from V and 5 bases from J, with 9 bases in between. CDR1 and CDR2 (germline): SEHNR, FQNEAQ (reference sequence). This CDR3 comprises 13 residues. The CDR3: CASSSERDQPQHF. CDR3 sequence (DNA): TGTGCCAGCAGCTCAGAAAGGGATCAGCCCCAGCATTTT.

This clonotype was seen repeatedly, ten times or more. This rearrangement joins TRBV20-1 to TRBJ2-3; 9 bases are a match to TRBD2. CDR1 is DFQATT, CDR2 SNEGSKA, per germline (reference sequence). This CDR3 region has 14 residues. J was trimmed by 4 bases and V by 3 bases; bases with no gene match: 5. The CDR3, as DNA: TGCAGTGCTAGGCGCGGGAGGGCCCCAGATACGCAGTATTTT. This gives the protein CSARRGRAPDTQYF.